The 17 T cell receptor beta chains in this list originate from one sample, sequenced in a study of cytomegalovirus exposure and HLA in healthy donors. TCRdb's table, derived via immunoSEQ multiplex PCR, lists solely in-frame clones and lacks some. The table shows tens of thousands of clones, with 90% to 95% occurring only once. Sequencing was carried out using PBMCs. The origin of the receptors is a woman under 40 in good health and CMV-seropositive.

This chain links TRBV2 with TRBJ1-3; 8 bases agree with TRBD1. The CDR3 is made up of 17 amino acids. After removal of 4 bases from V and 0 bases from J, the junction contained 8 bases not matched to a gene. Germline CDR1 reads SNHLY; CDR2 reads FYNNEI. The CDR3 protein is CASSGALGQGSGNTIYF. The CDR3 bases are TGTGCCAGCAGTGGGGCTCTAGGACAGGGCTCTGGAAACACCATATATTTT. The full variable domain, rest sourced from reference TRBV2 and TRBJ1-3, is EPEVTQTPSHQVTQMGQEVILRCVPISNHLYFYWYRQILGQKVEFLVSFYNNEISEKSEIFDDQFSVERPDGSNFTLKIRSTKLEDSAMYFCASSGALGQGSGNTIYFGEGSWLTVV.

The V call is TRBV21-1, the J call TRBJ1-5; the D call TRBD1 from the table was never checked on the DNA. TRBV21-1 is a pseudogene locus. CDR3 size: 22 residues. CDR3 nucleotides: TGTGCCAGCAGCAAAGGCCACCACCCACAGGGGCCGGGGACGTATAGCAATCAGCCCCAGCATTTT. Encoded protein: CASSKGHHPQGPGTYSNQPQHF.

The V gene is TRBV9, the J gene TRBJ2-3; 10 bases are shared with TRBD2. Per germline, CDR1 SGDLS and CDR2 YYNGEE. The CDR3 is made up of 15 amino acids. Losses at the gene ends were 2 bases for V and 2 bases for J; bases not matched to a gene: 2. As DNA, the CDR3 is TGTGCCAGCAGCGTCGGGACTAGCGTCACAGATACGCAGTATTTT. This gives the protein CASSVGTSVTDTQYF.

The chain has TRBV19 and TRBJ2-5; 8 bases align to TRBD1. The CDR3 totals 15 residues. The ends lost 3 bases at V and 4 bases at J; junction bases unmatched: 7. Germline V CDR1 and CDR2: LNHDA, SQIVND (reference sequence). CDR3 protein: CASSIRTGLVETQYF. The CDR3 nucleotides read TGTGCCAGTAGTATCCGGACAGGGCTGGTAGAGACCCAGTACTTC.

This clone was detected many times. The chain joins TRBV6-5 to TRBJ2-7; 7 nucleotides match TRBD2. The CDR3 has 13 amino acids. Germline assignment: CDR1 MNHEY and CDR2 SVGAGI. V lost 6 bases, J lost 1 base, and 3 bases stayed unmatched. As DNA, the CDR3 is TGTGCCAGCAGGTGGCGGGAGTCCTACGAGCAGTACTTC. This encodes CASRWRESYEQYF.

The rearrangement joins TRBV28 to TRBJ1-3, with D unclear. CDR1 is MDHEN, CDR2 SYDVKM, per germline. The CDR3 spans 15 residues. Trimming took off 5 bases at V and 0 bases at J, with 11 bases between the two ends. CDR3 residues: CASSPRGSSGNTIYF. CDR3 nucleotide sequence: TGTGCCAGCAGTCCGCGGGGTAGCTCTGGAAACACCATATATTTT.

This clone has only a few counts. The CDR3 DNA reads TGCGCCAGCAGCCGCGACGGGGGGGAGCAGTACTTC. Amino acid sequence: CASSRDGGEQYF. The chain recombines TRBV4-1 with TRBJ2-7; 7 bases align to TRBD2. The CDR3 is made up of 12 amino acids. Germline-derived CDR1 and CDR2 are MGHRA and YSYEKL. After removal of 4 bases from V and 7 bases from J, the junction contained 4 bases not matched to a gene.

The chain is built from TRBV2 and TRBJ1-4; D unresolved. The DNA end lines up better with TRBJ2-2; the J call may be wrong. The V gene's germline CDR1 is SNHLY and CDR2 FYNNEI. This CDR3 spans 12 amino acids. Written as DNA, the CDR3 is TGTGCCAGCAGTAAAATATCAAGGGAGCTGTTTTTT. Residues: CASSKISRELFF.

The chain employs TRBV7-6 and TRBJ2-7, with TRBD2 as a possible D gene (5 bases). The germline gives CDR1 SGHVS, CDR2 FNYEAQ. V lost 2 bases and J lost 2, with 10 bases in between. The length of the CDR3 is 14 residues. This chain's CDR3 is CASSLFGETYEQYF. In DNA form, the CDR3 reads TGTGCCAGCAGCTTATTCGGGGAGACCTACGAGCAGTACTTC.

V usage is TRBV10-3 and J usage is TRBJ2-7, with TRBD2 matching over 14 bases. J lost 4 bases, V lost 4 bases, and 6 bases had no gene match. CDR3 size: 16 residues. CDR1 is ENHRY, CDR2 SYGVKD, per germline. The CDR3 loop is CAISGTGTSGSYEQYF. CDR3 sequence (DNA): TGTGCCATCAGTGGGACCGGGACTAGCGGGAGTTACGAGCAGTACTTC.

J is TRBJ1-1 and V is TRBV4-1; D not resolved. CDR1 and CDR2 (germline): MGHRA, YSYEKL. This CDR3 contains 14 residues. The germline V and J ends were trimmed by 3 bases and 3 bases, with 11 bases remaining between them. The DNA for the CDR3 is TGCGCCAGCAGCCAGGGGAGGGAGGACACTGAAGCTTTCTTT. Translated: CASSQGREDTEAFF.

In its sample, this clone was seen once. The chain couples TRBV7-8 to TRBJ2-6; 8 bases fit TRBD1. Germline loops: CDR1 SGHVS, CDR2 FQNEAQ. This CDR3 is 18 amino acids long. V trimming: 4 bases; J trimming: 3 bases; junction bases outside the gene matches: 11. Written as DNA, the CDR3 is TGTGCCAGCAGCTCAAGGACAGGGACCCCAGTTGGGGCCAACGTCCTGACTTTC. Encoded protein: CASSSRTGTPVGANVLTF.

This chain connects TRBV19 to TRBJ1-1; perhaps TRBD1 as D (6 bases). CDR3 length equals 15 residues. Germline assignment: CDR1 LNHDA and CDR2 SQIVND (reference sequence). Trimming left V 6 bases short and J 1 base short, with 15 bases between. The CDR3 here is CASSPEDSPNTEAFF. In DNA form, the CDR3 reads TGTGCCAGTAGCCCAGAGGACAGCCCGAACACTGAAGCTTTCTTT.

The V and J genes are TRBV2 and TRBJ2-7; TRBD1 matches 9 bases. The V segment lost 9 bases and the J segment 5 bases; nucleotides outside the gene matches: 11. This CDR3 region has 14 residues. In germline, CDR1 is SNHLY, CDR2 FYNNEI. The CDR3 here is CASSRQGGADEQYF. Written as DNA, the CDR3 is TGTGCCAGTAGCAGACAGGGGGGCGCAGACGAGCAGTACTTC. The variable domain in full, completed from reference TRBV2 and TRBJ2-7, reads EPEVTQTPSHQVTQMGQEVILRCVPISNHLYFYWYRQILGQKVEFLVSFYNNEISEKSEIFDDQFSVERPDGSNFTLKIRSTKLEDSAMYFCASSRQGGADEQYFGPGTRLTVT.

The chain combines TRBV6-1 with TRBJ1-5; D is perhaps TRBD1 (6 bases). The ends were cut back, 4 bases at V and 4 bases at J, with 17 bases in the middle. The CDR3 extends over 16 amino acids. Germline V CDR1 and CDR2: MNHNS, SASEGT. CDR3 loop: CASSVYVQGSNQPQHF. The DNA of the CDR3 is TGTGCCAGCAGTGTGTATGTGCAGGGGTCAAATCAGCCCCAGCATTTT.

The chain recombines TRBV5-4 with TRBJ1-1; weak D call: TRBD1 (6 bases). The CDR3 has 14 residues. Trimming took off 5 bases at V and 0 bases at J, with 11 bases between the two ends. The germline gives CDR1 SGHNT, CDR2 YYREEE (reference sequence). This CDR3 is CASRQGPMNTEAFF. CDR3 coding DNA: TGTGCCAGCAGGCAGGGGCCGATGAACACTGAAGCTTTCTTT.

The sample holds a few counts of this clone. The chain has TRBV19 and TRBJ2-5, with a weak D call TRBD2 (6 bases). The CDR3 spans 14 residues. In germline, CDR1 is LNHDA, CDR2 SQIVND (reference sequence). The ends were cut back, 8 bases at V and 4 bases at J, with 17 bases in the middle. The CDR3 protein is CASSGTPRGETQYF. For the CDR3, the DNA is TGTGCCAGTTCCGGGACTCCGCGGGGAGAGACCCAGTACTTC.